The 23 T cell receptor beta chains below were found in one sample sequenced in a study of identical twins. A single record per CDR3 protein comes from TCRdb applying MiXCR to the 5' RACE reads. The sample lists 250,000 or so distinct CDR3 sequences, around 8% occurring once. These data are also associated with another study on yellow fever vaccine responses in identical twins.

Material for sequencing was CD8+ T cells sorted from blood. The source of these receptors is a woman between 18 and 29 years old in good health.

As regards this clonotype: A read error may produce the germline difference seen at one junction end. The V gene is TRBV5-6, the J gene TRBJ2-7; possibly TRBD2 for D (5 bases). CDR3 length equals 13 residues. Germline lookup yields CDR1 SGHDT and CDR2 YYEEEE. CDR3 in DNA: TGTGCCAGCAGCTTGGCTAGCTCCTACGAGCAGCACTTC. It codes for CASSLASSYEQHF.

This clonotype was detected only a few times. The junction departs from germline at one end; a sequencing error may be responsible. This chain uses TRBV15 with TRBJ2-2; tentatively, D is TRBD1 (6 bases). The CDR3 contains 14 residues. Germline V gene data show CDR1 as LNHNV and CDR2 as YYDKDF (reference sequence). The CDR3 sequence is CATSGTGNPGELFF. The CDR3 DNA follows: TGTGCCACCAGCGGAACAGGGAACCCCGGGGAGCTGTTTTTT. The full variable domain, rest sourced from reference TRBV15 and TRBJ2-2, is DAMVIQNPRYQVTQFGKPVTLSCSQTLNHNVMYWYQQKSSQAPKLLFHYYDKDFNNEADTPDNFQSRRPNTSFCFLDIRSPGLGDTAMYLCATSGTGNPGELFFGEGSRLTVL.

This clonotype was seen at least ten times. One end of the junction is discordant with germline, which a read error may explain. The gene calls are TRBV4-3 and TRBJ2-1; D uncertain. This CDR3 region has 13 residues. In germline, CDR1 is LGHNA, CDR2 YSLEER. The CDR3 loop is CASSPSSYNEQFF. CDR3 DNA: TGTGCCAGCAGCCCGAGCTCCTACAATGAGCAGTTCTTC.

This clonotype came up a few times. CDR3 coding DNA: TGCAGCGTTGGTGGACTAGCGGGAGCCAGGACCGGGGAGCTGTTTTTT. It encodes CSVGGLAGARTGELFF. J is TRBJ2-2 and V is TRBV29-1; 13 bases map to TRBD2. Germline V CDR1 and CDR2: SQVTM, ANQGSEA. The trim removed 4 bases at V and 5 bases at J, leaving 7 bases unmatched. The CDR3 extends over 16 amino acids.

Worth noting for this clonotype: With a much larger clone just one base away, this may be a read error. The chain uses TRBV3-1 and TRBJ2-5, with 7 bases lining up with TRBD1. This CDR3 contains 18 residues. CDR1 is LGHDT and CDR2 is YNNKEL in the germline V gene (reference sequence). V lost 4 bases and J lost 3; bases outside the gene matches: 17. The CDR3 DNA is TGTGCCAGCAGCCCCAATCCAGACAGGGTGGCTGACGAAGAGACCCAGTACTTC. This gives the protein CASSPNPDRVADEETQYF.

CDR3 sequence reads: CAISDGSSPLHF. The CDR3 DNA reads as TGTGCCATCAGTGATGGAAGTTCACCCCTCCACTTT. This chain connects TRBV10-3 to TRBJ1-6; no reliable D call. V lost 3 bases, J lost 9 bases, and 6 bases lay in between. CDR3 length: 12 amino acids. CDR1 ENHRY and CDR2 SYGVKD come from the germline V gene.

This clonotype was seen more than once but under ten times. The gene calls are TRBV29-1 and TRBJ2-3; possibly TRBD1 or TRBD2 for D (5 bases each). This CDR3 has 13 residues. Looked up from germline, CDR1 is SQVTM and CDR2 is ANQGSEA. V lost 4 bases and J 4 bases, leaving 12 bases between the germline ends. CDR3 DNA: TGCAGCGTTGTTTGGGGGAATGCAGATACGCAGTATTTT. It yields the protein CSVVWGNADTQYF.

CDR3 sequence (DNA): TGTGCCAGCAGTGGACTGGGTGAGCAGTTCTTC. Translation: CASSGLGEQFF. The chain has TRBV27 and TRBJ2-1, with D perhaps TRBD2 (5 bases). V shed 5 bases and J shed 9 bases, with 8 bases lying between them. Germline V CDR1 and CDR2: MNHEY, SMNVEV (reference sequence). This CDR3 spans 11 amino acids.

The CDR3 protein is CASSQEWATPYEQYF. The CDR3 region has the DNA TGCGCCAGCAGCCAAGAGTGGGCTACTCCCTACGAGCAGTACTTC. This chain joins TRBV4-3 and TRBJ2-7, with D hard to call. V lost 0 bases to trimming and J lost 2 bases, with 11 bases between them. CDR1 is LGHNA and CDR2 is YSLEER in the germline V gene. This CDR3 has 15 amino acids.

This clonotype was observed at least ten times. The rearrangement links TRBV29-1 to TRBJ2-5; TRBD1 matches at 11 bases. Germline assignment: CDR1 SQVTM and CDR2 ANQGSEA. Trimming cost V 3 bases and J 2 bases; bases outside gene matches: 2. The CDR3 runs 14 residues. The CDR3 loop reads CSVEGTGGQETQYF. The CDR3 DNA is TGCAGCGTTGAGGGGACAGGGGGTCAAGAGACCCAGTACTTC.

This clonotype showed up just a few times. The chain carries TRBV6-4 and TRBJ2-1; TRBD1 aligns across 10 bases. Trimming removed 2 bases from V and 3 bases from J; junction bases left unmatched: 1. Per germline, CDR1 MRHNA and CDR2 SNTAGT. This CDR3 is built from 15 residues. This CDR3 reads CASSDGTGDYNEQFF. CDR3 bases: TGTGCCAGCAGTGACGGGACAGGGGACTACAATGAGCAGTTCTTC.

This clonotype occurred many times. The genes are TRBV7-9 and TRBJ2-2; D may match TRBD1 or TRBD2 (7 bases each). V shed 2 bases and J shed 3 bases, with 13 bases lying between them. This CDR3 comprises 16 residues. Germline V gene data show CDR1 as SEHNR and CDR2 as FQNEAQ (reference sequence). The DNA for the CDR3 is TGTGCCAGCAGCTTATCGGCAGGGGGGGACACCGGGGAGCTGTTTTTT. It translates to CASSLSAGGDTGELFF.

The chain employs TRBV6-4 and TRBJ2-1, with 8 bases lining up with TRBD2. The CDR3 spans 14 residues. The V and J ends lost 7 bases and 8 bases, in that order; junction bases with no gene match: 10. In germline, CDR1 is MRHNA, CDR2 SNTAGT. This CDR3 is CASMMASGSDEQFF. DNA for the CDR3: TGTGCCAGCATGATGGCCAGCGGGAGTGATGAGCAGTTCTTC.

This clonotype was seen repeatedly, ten times or more. This CDR3 reads CASSPRLAAQYF. CDR3 bases: TGTGCCAGCAGCCCCCGACTAGCTGCGCAGTACTTC. The genes are TRBV13 and TRBJ2-7; 7 bases align to TRBD2. This CDR3 spans 12 amino acids. Trimming at V came to 5 bases and at J to 9 bases, leaving 7 bases not matched to a gene. From germline, CDR1 is PRHDT and CDR2 FYEKMQ (reference sequence).

The V gene is TRBV7-9, the J gene TRBJ1-1; D is possibly TRBD1 (6 bases). The CDR3 runs to 12 residues. The germline CDR1 and CDR2 sequences are SEHNR and FQNEAQ (reference sequence). V gave up 5 bases and J gave up 8 bases, with 12 bases separating them. CDR3 sequence (DNA): TGTGCCAGCAGCACAGGGATTTTCGAAGCTTTCTTT. This encodes CASSTGIFEAFF.

This clonotype was detected a few times. The V and J genes are TRBV2 and TRBJ2-7; possibly TRBD1 for D (6 bases). Trimming cost V 7 bases and J 0 bases, with 13 bases left between them. The CDR3 spans 14 residues. Per germline, CDR1 SNHLY and CDR2 FYNNEI. The CDR3: CASIPQGTSYEQYF. The CDR3 DNA reads TGTGCCAGCATCCCGCAGGGGACCTCCTACGAGCAGTACTTC.

This clonotype was counted ten times or more. The chain employs TRBV6-2 or TRBV6-3 and TRBJ2-2; D gene ambiguous. The V end lost 2 bases, the J end lost 3 bases, and 7 bases lay between the germline ends. Looked up from germline, CDR1 is MNHEY and CDR2 is SVGEGT. The CDR3 spans 14 residues. CDR3: CASSYGWDTGELFF. DNA of the CDR3: TGTGCCAGCAGTTACGGGTGGGACACCGGGGAGCTGTTTTTT.

This clonotype was counted a few times. The V and J genes are TRBV13 and TRBJ2-5; 7 bases fit TRBD1. With V trimmed by 6 bases and J by 5 bases, 3 bases remained unmatched. This CDR3 has 12 amino acids. The germline V gene encodes CDR1 PRHDT and CDR2 FYEKMQ (reference sequence). The CDR3 sequence is CASRRQGETQYF. In nucleotides, the CDR3 is TGTGCCAGCAGAAGACAGGGCGAGACCCAGTACTTC.

This chain links TRBV30 with TRBJ2-3; maybe TRBD2 (5 bases). Trimming removed 0 bases from V and 2 bases from J, with 15 bases in between. This CDR3 is 16 amino acids long. The V gene's germline CDR1 is GTSNPN and CDR2 SVGIG (reference sequence). CDR3 protein: CAWSVQLGLATDTQYF. The DNA for the CDR3 is TGTGCCTGGAGTGTACAGTTAGGGCTAGCCACAGATACGCAGTATTTT.

This clonotype was observed at least ten times. The CDR3 region is CASSLSGGSHPYEQYF. In nucleotides, the CDR3 is TGTGCCAGCAGTTTATCAGGGGGGTCCCACCCCTACGAGCAGTACTTC. The chain employs TRBV27 and TRBJ2-7; the D gene could be TRBD1 or TRBD2 (6 bases each). V was trimmed by 0 bases and J by 2 bases, leaving 14 bases between them. Germline V CDR1 and CDR2: MNHEY, SMNVEV (reference sequence). The CDR3 spans 16 residues.

The CDR3 nucleotides are TGTGCCACCAGTGACTCCAGAACACTCCAAGAGACCCAGTACTTC. Translating it yields CATSDSRTLQETQYF. The genes are TRBV24-1 and TRBJ2-5; D gene unclear. The germline CDR1 and CDR2 sequences are KGHDR and SFDVKD. The CDR3 is 15 amino acids. V was shortened by 4 bases and J by 1 base, with 12 bases between the two germline ends.

This clonotype has at least ten counts. The rearrangement joins TRBV29-1 to TRBJ2-2; the D gene is possibly TRBD1 (6 bases). Germline values: CDR1 SQVTM, CDR2 ANQGSEA. This CDR3 region has 14 residues. Trimming removed 6 bases at V and 2 bases at J, with 13 bases between. This chain's CDR3 is CSVAEDRNTGELFF. The DNA for the CDR3 is TGCAGCGTCGCAGAGGACAGAAACACCGGGGAGCTGTTTTTT.

This clonotype was observed a few times. The chain employs TRBV10-3 and TRBJ2-2, with a possible D match to TRBD2 (5 bases). The CDR3 loop spans 13 amino acids. Trimming removed 8 bases from V and 10 bases from J, with 17 bases in between. Germline V lookup: CDR1 ENHRY, CDR2 SYGVKD. The chain's CDR3 is CAILAGNEQELFF. The CDR3 bases are TGTGCCATCCTGGCCGGGAACGAACAGGAGCTGTTTTTT.